This T cell receptor (beta chain) was recovered during a study of low-dose radiotherapy and immunotherapy resistance in tumors. Looking at the study overall: Treatment of Cohort 1 consisted of 0.5 Gy per fraction every 2 weeks, adding up to 6.5 Gy. Across 26 weeks, 13 Gy in total went to Cohort 2, delivered as 1 Gy per fraction every two weeks. Aspirin was taken orally by patients at 300 mg daily for four cycles from cycle 1 day 1.

The CDR3 length is 16 residues. Germline CDR1 MNHNY, CDR2 SVGAGI (reference sequence). Trimming shortened V by 6 bases and J by 4 bases, and 21 bases separated the two germline ends. Priming of first-strand cDNA relied on TRAV- and TRBV-specific primers (covering alpha and beta chains). For amplifying TCRs, the PCR ran for about 22 cycles with Phusion, which was used together with a constant-region primer and the adapter on the V primers. After the mRNA was isolated, it was amplified using in vitro transcription. TCRdb redid the calling of the reads with MiXCR, one entry per CDR3 protein. Among 5,000 to 7,000 distinct CDR3 sequences listed, 55% to 75% were seen once.

This clonotype was obtained from a human donor with advanced metastatic prostate, ovarian, gallbladder or colorectal cancer (not recorded which). This table probably holds off-target reads from a library built for another chain. This sequence joins TRBV6-6 and TRBJ2-5, with D maybe TRBD2 (6 bases). CDR3 loop: CASSLLTGGSGETQYF. DNA for the CDR3: TGTGCCAGCAGCCTGTTAACAGGAGGGTCGGGAGAGACCCAGTACTTC.